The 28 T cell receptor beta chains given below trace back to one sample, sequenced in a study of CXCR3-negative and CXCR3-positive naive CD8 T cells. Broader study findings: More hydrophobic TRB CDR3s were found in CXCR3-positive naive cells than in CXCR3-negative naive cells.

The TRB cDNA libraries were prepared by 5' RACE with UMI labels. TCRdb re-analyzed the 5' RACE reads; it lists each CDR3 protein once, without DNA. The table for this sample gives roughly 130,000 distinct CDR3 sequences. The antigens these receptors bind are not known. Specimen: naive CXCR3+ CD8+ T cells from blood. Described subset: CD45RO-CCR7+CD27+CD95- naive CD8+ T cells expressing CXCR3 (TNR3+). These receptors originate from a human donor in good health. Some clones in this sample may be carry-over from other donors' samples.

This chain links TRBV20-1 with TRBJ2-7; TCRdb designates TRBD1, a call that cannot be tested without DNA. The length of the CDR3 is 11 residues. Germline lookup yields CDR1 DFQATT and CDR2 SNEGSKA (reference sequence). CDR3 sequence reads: CSQETPYEQYF.

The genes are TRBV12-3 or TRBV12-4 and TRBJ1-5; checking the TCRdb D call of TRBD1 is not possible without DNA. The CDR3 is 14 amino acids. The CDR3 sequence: CASTIQDLNQPQHF.

This CDR3 is CASSQEQIPLSYEQYF. V is TRBV4-2 and J is TRBJ2-7. The CDR3 sequence is 16 residues long. In germline, CDR1 is LGHNA, CDR2 YNFKEQ.

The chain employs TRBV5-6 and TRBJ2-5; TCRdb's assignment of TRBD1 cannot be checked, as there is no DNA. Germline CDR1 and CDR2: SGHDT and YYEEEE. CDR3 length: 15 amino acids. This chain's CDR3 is CASSLRQHTQETQYF. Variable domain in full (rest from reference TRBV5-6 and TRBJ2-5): DAGVTQSPTHLIKTRGQQVTLRCSPKSGHDTVSWYQQALGQGPQFIFQYYEEEERQRGNFPDRFSGHQFPNYSSELNVNALLLGDSALYLCASSLRQHTQETQYFGPGTRLLVL.

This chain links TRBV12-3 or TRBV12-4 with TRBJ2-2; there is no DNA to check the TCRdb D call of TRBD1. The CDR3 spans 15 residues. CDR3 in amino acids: CASSPGTGSPGELFF.

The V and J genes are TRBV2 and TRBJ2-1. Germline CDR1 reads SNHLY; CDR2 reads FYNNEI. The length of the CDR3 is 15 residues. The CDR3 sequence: CASSESVLKYNEQFF.

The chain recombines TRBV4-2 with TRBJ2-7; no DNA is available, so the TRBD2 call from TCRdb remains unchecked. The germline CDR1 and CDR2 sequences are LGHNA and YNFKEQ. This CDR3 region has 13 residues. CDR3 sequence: CASGAGGSYEQYF.

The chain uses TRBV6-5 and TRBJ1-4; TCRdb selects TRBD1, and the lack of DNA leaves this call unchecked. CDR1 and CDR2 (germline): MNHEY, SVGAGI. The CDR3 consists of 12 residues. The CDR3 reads CASSYSGTVLFF.

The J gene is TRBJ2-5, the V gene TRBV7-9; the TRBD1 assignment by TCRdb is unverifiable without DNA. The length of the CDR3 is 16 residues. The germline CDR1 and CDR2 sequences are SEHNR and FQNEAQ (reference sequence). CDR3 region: CASSLVRTGWQETQYF.

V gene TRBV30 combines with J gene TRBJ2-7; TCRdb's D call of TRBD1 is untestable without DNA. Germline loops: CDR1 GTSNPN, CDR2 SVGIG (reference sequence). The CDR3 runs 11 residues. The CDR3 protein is CAWSAGTEQYF.

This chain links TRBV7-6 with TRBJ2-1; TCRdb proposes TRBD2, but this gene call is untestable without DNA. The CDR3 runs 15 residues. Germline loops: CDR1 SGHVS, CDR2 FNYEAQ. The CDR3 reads CASSPDGLAGDEQFF.

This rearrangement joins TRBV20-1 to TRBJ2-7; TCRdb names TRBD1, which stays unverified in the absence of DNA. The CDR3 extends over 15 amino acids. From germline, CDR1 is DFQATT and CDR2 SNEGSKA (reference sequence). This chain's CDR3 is CSASDPGTGAYEQYF.

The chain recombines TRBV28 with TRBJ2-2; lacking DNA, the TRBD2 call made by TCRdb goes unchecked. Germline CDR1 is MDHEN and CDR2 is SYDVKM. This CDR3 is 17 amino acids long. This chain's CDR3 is CASCAGSGRGNTGELFF.

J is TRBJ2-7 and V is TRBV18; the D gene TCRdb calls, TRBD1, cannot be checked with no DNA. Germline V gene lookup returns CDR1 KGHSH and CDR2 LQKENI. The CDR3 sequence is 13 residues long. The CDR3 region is CASSPGTGVEQYF.

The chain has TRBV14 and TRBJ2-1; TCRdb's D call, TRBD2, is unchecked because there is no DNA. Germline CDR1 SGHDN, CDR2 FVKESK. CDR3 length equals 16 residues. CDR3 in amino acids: CASSPATSGNYNEQFF.

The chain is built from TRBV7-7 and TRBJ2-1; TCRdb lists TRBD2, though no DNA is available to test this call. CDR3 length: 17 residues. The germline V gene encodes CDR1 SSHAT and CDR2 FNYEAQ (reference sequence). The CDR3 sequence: CASSSYTTQRENNEQFF.

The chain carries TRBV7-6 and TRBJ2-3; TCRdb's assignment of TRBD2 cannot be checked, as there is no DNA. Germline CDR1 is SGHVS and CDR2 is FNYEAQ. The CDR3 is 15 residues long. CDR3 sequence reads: CASSLGEGSTDTQYF.

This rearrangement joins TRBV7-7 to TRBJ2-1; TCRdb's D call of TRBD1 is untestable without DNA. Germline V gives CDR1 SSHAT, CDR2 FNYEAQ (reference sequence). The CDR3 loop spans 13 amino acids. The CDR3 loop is CASSMVTGGEQFF.

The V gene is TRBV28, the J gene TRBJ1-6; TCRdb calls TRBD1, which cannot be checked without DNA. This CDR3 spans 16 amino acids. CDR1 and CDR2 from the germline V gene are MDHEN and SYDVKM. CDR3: CASRLNAGTENSPLHF.

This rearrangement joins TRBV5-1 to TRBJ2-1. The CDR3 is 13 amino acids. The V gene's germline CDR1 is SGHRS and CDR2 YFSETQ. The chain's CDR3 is CASSLDSSGEQFF.

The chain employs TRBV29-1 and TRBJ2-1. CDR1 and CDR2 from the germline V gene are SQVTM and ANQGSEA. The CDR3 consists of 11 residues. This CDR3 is CSVGYLGEQFF.

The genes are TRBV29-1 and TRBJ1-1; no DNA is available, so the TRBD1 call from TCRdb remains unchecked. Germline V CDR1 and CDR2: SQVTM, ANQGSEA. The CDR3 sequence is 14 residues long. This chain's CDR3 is CSVASDRGGTEAFF.

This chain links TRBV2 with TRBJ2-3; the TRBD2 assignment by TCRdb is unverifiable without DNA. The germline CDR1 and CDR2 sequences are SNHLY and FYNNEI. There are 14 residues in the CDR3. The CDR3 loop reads CATPHRGRGDTQYF.

The chain's CDR3 is CASSEQGRRTEAFF. The chain carries TRBV6-2 or TRBV6-3 and TRBJ1-1; the TRBD1 assignment by TCRdb is unverifiable without DNA. Germline V lookup: CDR1 MNHEY, CDR2 SVGEGT. The CDR3 is 14 amino acids.

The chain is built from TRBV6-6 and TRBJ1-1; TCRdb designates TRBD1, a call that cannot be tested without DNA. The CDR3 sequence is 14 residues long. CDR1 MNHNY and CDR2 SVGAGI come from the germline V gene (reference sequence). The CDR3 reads CASSSGTGNTEAFF.

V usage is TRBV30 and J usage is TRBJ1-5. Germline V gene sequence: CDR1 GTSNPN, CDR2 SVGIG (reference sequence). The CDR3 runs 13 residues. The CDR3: CAWSTDSNQPQHF. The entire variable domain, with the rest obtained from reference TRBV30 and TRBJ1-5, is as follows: SQTIHQWPATLVQPVGSPLSLECTVEGTSNPNLYWYRQAAGRGLQLLFYSVGIGQISSEVPQNLSASRPQDRQFILSSKKLLLSDSGFYLCAWSTDSNQPQHFGDGTRLSIL.

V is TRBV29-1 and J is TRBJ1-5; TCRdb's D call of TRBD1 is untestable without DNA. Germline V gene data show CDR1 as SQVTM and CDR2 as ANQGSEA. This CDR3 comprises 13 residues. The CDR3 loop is CSARGSSNQPQHF.

CDR3 sequence: CAISEGQASYEQYF. The rearrangement uses TRBV10-3 and TRBJ2-7; TCRdb's D gene call, TRBD1, goes unchecked for lack of DNA. The CDR3 runs 14 residues. Germline assignment: CDR1 ENHRY and CDR2 SYGVKD.